This entry lists 27 T cell receptor beta chains sequenced from one sample in a study of blood T cell repertoires in COVID-19. Data came from immunoSEQ multiplex PCR; TCRdb stores just in-frame clones and leaves some out. Of roughly 160,000 clones listed, approximately 82% are singletons. The specimen sequenced was peripheral blood. These receptors all stem from a woman in her seventies who had recovered from COVID-19.

The chain carries TRBV28 and TRBJ1-2; no reliable D call. V shed 2 bases and J shed 3 bases, with 7 bases lying between them. The germline V gene has CDR1 MDHEN and CDR2 SYDVKM. This CDR3 has 13 amino acids. The CDR3 is CASSLDGYYGYTF. The CDR3 nucleotides read TGTGCCAGCAGTTTAGACGGGTACTATGGCTACACCTTC.

The CDR3, as DNA: TGCGCCAGCAGCTTGGGGACAGCTAAGAATGAAAAACTGTTTTTT. Residues: CASSLGTAKNEKLFF. The rearrangement links TRBV5-1 to TRBJ1-4; the D gene is possibly TRBD1 (6 bases). V dropped 0 bases and J dropped 5 bases, with 11 bases sitting between them. Germline lookup yields CDR1 SGHRS and CDR2 YFSETQ. This CDR3 contains 15 residues.

The chain carries TRBV10-2 and TRBJ1-3, with no clear D. The CDR3 contains 16 residues. Trimming pared 3 bases from V and 4 bases from J, leaving 16 bases between. Germline assignment: CDR1 WSHSY and CDR2 SAAADI. CDR3 nucleotide sequence: TGCGCCAGCAGTGACCCGAAGGGAGAGCGGGGAAACACCATATATTTT. It encodes CASSDPKGERGNTIYF.

V is TRBV5-1 and J is TRBJ2-3; 9 nucleotides agree with TRBD2. Germline V lookup: CDR1 SGHRS, CDR2 YFSETQ. The CDR3 extends over 15 amino acids. Trimming took 0 bases from V and 6 from J; bases not matched to a gene: 5. CDR3 coding DNA: TGCGCCAGCAGCTTGGTAGCGGGAGAGAGGGATACGCAGTATTTT. This encodes CASSLVAGERDTQYF.

DNA of the CDR3: TGTGCCAGCAGCTTATCCGGTTACAATGAGCAGTTCTTC. It encodes CASSLSGYNEQFF. The V gene is TRBV11-1, the J gene TRBJ2-1, with D uncertain. The CDR3 contains 13 residues. Trimming removed 2 bases at V and 4 bases at J, with 6 bases between. Germline CDR1 is SGHAT and CDR2 is FQDESV (reference sequence).

V and J are TRBV2 and TRBJ1-1; TRBD1 might be the D (6 bases). The V and J ends lost 6 bases and 1 base respectively, with 9 bases between them. CDR1 and CDR2 (germline): SNHLY, FYNNEI. This CDR3 has 13 residues. CDR3 in amino acids: CASSPQGNTEAFF. As DNA, the CDR3 is TGTGCCAGCAGCCCACAGGGGAACACTGAAGCTTTCTTT.

The J gene is TRBJ1-2, the V gene TRBV5-4; 7 bases are a match to TRBD1. Looked up from germline, CDR1 is SGHNT and CDR2 is YYREEE (reference sequence). The CDR3 has 13 residues. V trimming: 2 bases; J trimming: 7 bases; junction bases outside the gene matches: 5. CDR3 protein: CASSLEGASGYTF. CDR3 nucleotides: TGTGCCAGCAGCTTAGAGGGGGCCAGTGGCTACACCTTC.

The genes are TRBV2 and TRBJ1-4; 7 positions match TRBD1. This CDR3 has 14 amino acids. Germline CDR1 is SNHLY and CDR2 is FYNNEI. Trimming took 5 bases from V and 10 from J; bases not matched to a gene: 10. The CDR3 sequence is CASSIQGRVGKLFF. The CDR3 DNA reads TGTGCCAGCAGTATACAGGGGCGGGTGGGAAAACTGTTTTTT.

This clone has only one observation. The chain carries TRBV27 and TRBJ2-7, with D maybe TRBD2 (6 bases). V gave up 7 bases and J gave up 0 bases, with 16 bases separating them. There are 15 residues in the CDR3. In germline, CDR1 is MNHEY, CDR2 SMNVEV (reference sequence). As DNA, the CDR3 is TGTGCCAGCAAGGGTTGGGCCGGGAGCTCCTACGAGCAGTACTTC. Protein sequence: CASKGWAGSSYEQYF.

This sequence joins TRBV30 and TRBJ2-5; 9 positions match TRBD1. The ends lost 1 base at V and 5 bases at J; junction bases unmatched: 5. In germline, CDR1 is GTSNPN, CDR2 SVGIG (reference sequence). The CDR3 length is 14 residues. DNA of the CDR3: TGTGCCTGGAGTGGAAACAGGGGGCGGGAGACCCAGTACTTC. Residues: CAWSGNRGRETQYF.

The V call is TRBV29-1, the J call TRBJ2-7; D ambiguous. The V and J ends lost 2 bases and 3 bases respectively, with 5 bases between them. Germline assignment: CDR1 SQVTM and CDR2 ANQGSEA. This CDR3 contains 11 residues. CDR3 sequence (DNA): TGCAGCGTTGAATTGAGCTACGAGCAGTACTTC. Translation gives CSVELSYEQYF.

J is TRBJ2-2 and V is TRBV4-1; D is possibly TRBD2 (5 bases). CDR3 length equals 15 residues. CDR1 MGHRA and CDR2 YSYEKL come from the germline V gene. The V end was cut by 2 bases, the J end by 6 bases, with 13 bases between. CDR3 amino acids: CASSQMGSIPGELFF. The CDR3 DNA sequence: TGCGCCAGCAGCCAAATGGGGAGTATTCCCGGGGAGCTGTTTTTT.

This chain joins TRBV27 and TRBJ2-7; unclear D gene. The V and J ends lost 2 bases and 3 bases respectively, with 8 bases between them. The V gene's germline CDR1 is MNHEY and CDR2 SMNVEV (reference sequence). The CDR3 is 13 amino acids. In DNA, the CDR3 is TGTGCCAGCAGTTTAGGCAGATACTACGAGCAGTACTTC. It encodes CASSLGRYYEQYF.

The chain couples TRBV4-2 to TRBJ2-1, with D possibly being TRBD1 (6 bases). The CDR3 contains 16 residues. V was pared by 0 bases and J by 2 bases, with 11 bases between. CDR1 LGHNA and CDR2 YNFKEQ come from the germline V gene. CDR3 DNA sequence: TGTGCCAGCAGCCAAGACCGGACAGATACCTACAATGAGCAGTTCTTC. Translation: CASSQDRTDTYNEQFF.

This sequence joins TRBV7-9 and TRBJ2-7; unclear D gene. CDR3 length: 13 amino acids. V lost 0 bases to trimming and J lost 4 bases, with 7 bases between them. Germline V gene sequence: CDR1 SEHNR, CDR2 FQNEAQ (reference sequence). CDR3 loop: CASSLAERYEQYF. CDR3 nucleotides: TGTGCCAGCAGCTTAGCCGAGAGGTACGAGCAGTACTTC.

The J gene is TRBJ2-7, the V gene TRBV7-9; TRBD1 matches 7 bases. The CDR3 sequence is 16 residues long. V shed 4 bases, J shed 2 bases, and the junction held 11 bases outside the gene matches. Germline V CDR1 and CDR2: SEHNR, FQNEAQ (reference sequence). This CDR3 reads CASSCRGTGTAYEQYF. CDR3 DNA sequence: TGTGCCAGCAGCTGTAGGGGGACCGGGACAGCCTACGAGCAGTACTTC.

This clone was seen a few times. The chain is built from TRBV18 and TRBJ1-2; maybe TRBD1 (6 bases). The CDR3 is made up of 16 amino acids. The V and J ends lost 3 bases and 8 bases respectively, with 22 bases between them. In germline, CDR1 is KGHSH, CDR2 LQKENI. The CDR3 sequence: CASSPSPRDITSGYTF. CDR3 in DNA: TGTGCCAGCTCACCGTCCCCCCGGGACATAACGTCGGGCTACACCTTC. Supplemented by reference TRBV18 and TRBJ1-2, the full variable domain reads NAGVMQNPRHLVRRRGQEARLRCSPMKGHSHVYWYRQLPEEGLKFMVYLQKENIIDESGMPKERFSAEFPKEGPSILRIQQVVRGDSAAYFCASSPSPRDITSGYTFGSGTRLTVV.

V gene TRBV4-1 combines with J gene TRBJ2-3; 8 bases match TRBD1. CDR1 is MGHRA and CDR2 is YSYEKL in the germline V gene. There are 15 residues in the CDR3. V lost 2 bases and J lost 4; bases outside the gene matches: 5. The CDR3 nucleotides are TGCGCCAGCAGCCAAACACAGGGGGAGGCAGATACGCAGTATTTT. It is translated as CASSQTQGEADTQYF.

The chain recombines TRBV2 with TRBJ1-2; a possible D gene is TRBD1 (6 bases). The CDR3 spans 13 residues. CDR1 and CDR2 (germline): SNHLY, FYNNEI. V was cut by 6 bases and J by 2 bases, with 10 bases left in between. CDR3 sequence reads: CASRRDTNYGYTF. The CDR3 nucleotides are TGTGCCAGCAGGAGGGACACCAACTATGGCTACACCTTC.

This chain links TRBV6-5 with TRBJ1-5; 10 positions agree with TRBD1. This CDR3 contains 14 residues. Germline loops: CDR1 MNHEY, CDR2 SVGAGI. The CDR3 sequence: CATGLDRGDQPQHF. CDR3 sequence (DNA): TGTGCGACCGGGCTGGACAGGGGGGATCAGCCCCAGCATTTT.

This sequence joins TRBV9 and TRBJ2-3; TRBD1 aligns across 7 bases. Per the germline V gene, CDR1 is SGDLS and CDR2 is YYNGEE. The CDR3 runs 15 residues. The trim removed 3 bases at V and 4 bases at J, leaving 8 bases unmatched. Here the CDR3 reads CASSDRTGGPDTQYF. The CDR3 DNA follows: TGTGCCAGCAGCGACAGGACAGGTGGGCCAGATACGCAGTATTTT. Together with reference TRBV9 and TRBJ2-3, the CDR3 gives the full variable domain: DSGVTQTPKHLITATGQRVTLRCSPRSGDLSVYWYQQSLDQGLQFLIQYYNGEERAKGNILERFSAQQFPDLHSELNLSSLELGDSALYFCASSDRTGGPDTQYFGPGTRLTVL.

This clone was observed a few times. This rearrangement joins TRBV7-9 to TRBJ2-1; 7 nucleotides line up with TRBD1. The CDR3 contains 15 residues. Germline CDR1 reads SEHNR; CDR2 reads FQNEAQ (reference sequence). Germline trimming cut 2 bases from V and 1 base from J; bases unmatched to any gene: 2. The CDR3 region is CASSLRQGSYNEQFF. DNA of the CDR3: TGTGCCAGCAGCTTAAGACAGGGATCCTACAATGAGCAGTTCTTC.

V gene TRBV28 combines with J gene TRBJ1-1; D might be TRBD1 (5 bases). The CDR3 consists of 12 residues. Trimming removed 3 bases from V and 6 bases from J, with 8 bases in between. Germline CDR1 and CDR2: MDHEN and SYDVKM. CDR3: CASSLGRSEAFF. In DNA, the CDR3 is TGTGCCAGCAGTTTGGGGCGGTCTGAAGCTTTCTTT. Combining the CDR3 with reference TRBV28 and TRBJ1-1 gives the whole variable domain DVKVTQSSRYLVKRTGEKVFLECVQDMDHENMFWYRQDPGLGLRLIYFSYDVKMKEKGDIPEGYSVSREKKERFSLILESASTNQTSMYLCASSLGRSEAFFGQGTRLTVV.

The chain has TRBV5-4 and TRBJ1-1; D may be TRBD1 (5 bases). The CDR3 covers 12 residues. Germline V gives CDR1 SGHNT, CDR2 YYREEE (reference sequence). V was clipped by 0 bases and J by 8 bases, with 8 bases between them. In DNA form, the CDR3 reads TGTGCCAGCAGCTTGGCCGGGGGGGAAGCTTTCTTT. The encoded protein is CASSLAGGEAFF.

The J gene is TRBJ1-5, the V gene TRBV7-9; weak D call: TRBD1 (6 bases). CDR1 is SEHNR, CDR2 FQNEAQ, per germline (reference sequence). CDR3 size: 13 residues. Trimming took off 4 bases at V and 6 bases at J, with 10 bases between the two ends. The DNA for the CDR3 is TGTGCCAGCAGCTCAAAAGGGGGTCAGCCCCAGCATTTT. Translation: CASSSKGGQPQHF.

As DNA, the CDR3 is TGTGCCAGCTCACCATCCTCCGGGACTAGCGGACTCAATGAGCAGTTCTTC. It yields the protein CASSPSSGTSGLNEQFF. The chain is built from TRBV18 and TRBJ2-1, with TRBD2 matching over 11 bases. There are 17 residues in the CDR3. Unmatched junction bases numbered 9, after V lost 2 bases and J lost 6 bases. Germline V gene sequence: CDR1 KGHSH, CDR2 LQKENI.

This rearrangement joins TRBV5-5 to TRBJ2-1, with TRBD2 identical over 9 bases. The V segment lost 0 bases and the J segment 8 bases; nucleotides outside the gene matches: 3. Germline V gene data show CDR1 as SGHKS and CDR2 as YYEKEE (reference sequence). The length of the CDR3 is 14 residues. Here the CDR3 DNA reads TGTGCCAGCAGCTTGGTGGTAGCGGGAGATGAGCAGTTCTTC. Translation: CASSLVVAGDEQFF.